The 2 T cell receptor beta chains below come from one sample, sequenced in a study of beta chain features in type 1 diabetes (dated by TCRdb to the late 2010s). The method behind the library was the immunoSEQ multiplex PCR assay. All of the isolated RNA was reverse transcribed with the High Capacity cDNA Reverse Transcription Kit, so expressed TCRB transcripts were sequenced. The table was pulled from immuneACCESS by TCRdb, which kept in-frame rearrangements only. Such tables lose some clones; where checked, under half of the loss comes from unresolved V genes, and the rest has no known cause. For this sample there are about 410,000 clones; more than 11% appear just once. 0.03% to 0.04% of the sample lies in the top ten. The sequencing input was naive CD4+ T cells from blood. The sample's cell subset or site label is to be understood as: true naive CD4+ T cells. All receptors come from a man aged 30-40 years in good health.

This sequence joins TRBV29-1 and TRBJ1-3; D is uncertain. Germline CDR1 reads SQVTM; CDR2 reads ANQGSEA. Trimming removed 6 bases at V and 0 bases at J, with 6 bases between. This CDR3 is built from 12 residues. CDR3 DNA sequence: TGCAGCGTCGAAAGCTCTGGAAACACCATATATTTT. This translates into CSVESSGNTIYF.

This clone was observed many times. This chain links TRBV4-3 with TRBJ2-5; D uncertain. Trimming removed 4 bases from V and 9 bases from J, with 18 bases in between. In germline, CDR1 is LGHNA, CDR2 YSLEER. CDR3 length: 14 residues. In nucleotides, the CDR3 is TGCGCCAGCAGCCCCAGTCTGGTTGTTTCGGCCCAGTACTTC. Its translation is CASSPSLVVSAQYF.